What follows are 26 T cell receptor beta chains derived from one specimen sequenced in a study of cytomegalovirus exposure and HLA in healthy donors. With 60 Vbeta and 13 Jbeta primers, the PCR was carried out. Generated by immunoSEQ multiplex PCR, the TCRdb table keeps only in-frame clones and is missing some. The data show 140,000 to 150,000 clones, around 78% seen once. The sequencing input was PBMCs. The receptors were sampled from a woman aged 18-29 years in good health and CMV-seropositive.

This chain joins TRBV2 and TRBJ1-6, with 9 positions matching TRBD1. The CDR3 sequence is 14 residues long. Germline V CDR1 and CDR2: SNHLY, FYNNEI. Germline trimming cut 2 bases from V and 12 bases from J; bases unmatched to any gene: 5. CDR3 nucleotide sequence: TGTGCCAGCAGTGAAAACAGGGGGCTTGTACCCCTCCACTTT. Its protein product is CASSENRGLVPLHF. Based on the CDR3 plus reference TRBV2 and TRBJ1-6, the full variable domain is EPEVTQTPSHQVTQMGQEVILRCVPISNHLYFYWYRQILGQKVEFLVSFYNNEISEKSEIFDDQFSVERPDGSNFTLKIRSTKLEDSAMYFCASSENRGLVPLHFGNGTRLTVT.

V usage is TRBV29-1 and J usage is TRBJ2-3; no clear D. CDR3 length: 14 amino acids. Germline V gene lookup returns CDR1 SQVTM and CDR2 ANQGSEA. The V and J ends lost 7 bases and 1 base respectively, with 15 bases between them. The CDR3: CSARKAAGTDTQYF. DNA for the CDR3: TGCAGCGCCCGGAAGGCGGCTGGCACAGATACGCAGTATTTT.

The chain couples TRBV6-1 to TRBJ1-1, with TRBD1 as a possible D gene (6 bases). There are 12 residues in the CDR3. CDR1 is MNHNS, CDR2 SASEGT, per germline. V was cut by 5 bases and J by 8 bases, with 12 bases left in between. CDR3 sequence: CASSSLGQEAFF. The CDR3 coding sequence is TGTGCCAGCAGTTCCCTTGGACAGGAAGCTTTCTTT.

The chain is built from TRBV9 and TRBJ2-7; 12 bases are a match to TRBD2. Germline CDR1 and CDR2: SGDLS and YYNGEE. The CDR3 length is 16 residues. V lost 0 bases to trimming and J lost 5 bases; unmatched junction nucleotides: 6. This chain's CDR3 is CASSVGSSGGAHEQYF. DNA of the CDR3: TGTGCCAGCAGCGTAGGGTCTAGCGGGGGGGCCCACGAGCAGTACTTC.

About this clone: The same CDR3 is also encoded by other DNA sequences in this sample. CDR3 nucleotide sequence: TGTGCCTGGAGCCCAGGGGGCTATGGCTACACCTTC. Protein product: CAWSPGGYGYTF. The chain joins TRBV30 to TRBJ1-2; 7 nucleotides match TRBD1. This CDR3 has 12 amino acids. CDR1 is GTSNPN and CDR2 is SVGIG in the germline V gene (reference sequence). V was pared by 3 bases and J by 4 bases, with 2 bases of the junction left unmatched. Filled out from reference TRBV30 and TRBJ1-2, the complete variable domain reads SQTIHQWPATLVQPVGSPLSLECTVEGTSNPNLYWYRQAAGRGLQLLFYSVGIGQISSEVPQNLSASRPQDRQFILSSKKLLLSDSGFYLCAWSPGGYGYTFGSGTRLTVV.

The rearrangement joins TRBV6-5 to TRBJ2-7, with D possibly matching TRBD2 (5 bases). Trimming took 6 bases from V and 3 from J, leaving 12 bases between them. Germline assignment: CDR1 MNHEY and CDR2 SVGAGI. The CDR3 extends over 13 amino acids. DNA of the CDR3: TGTGCCAGCAGCCCCCGAGGGATCTACGAGCAGTACTTC. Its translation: CASSPRGIYEQYF.

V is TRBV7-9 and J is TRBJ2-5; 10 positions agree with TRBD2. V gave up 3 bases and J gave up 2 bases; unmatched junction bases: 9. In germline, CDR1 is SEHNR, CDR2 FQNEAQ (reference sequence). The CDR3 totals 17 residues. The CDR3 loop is CASSLGAGGVPQETQYF. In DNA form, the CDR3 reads TGTGCCAGCAGCTTGGGAGCGGGGGGGGTCCCTCAAGAGACCCAGTACTTC.

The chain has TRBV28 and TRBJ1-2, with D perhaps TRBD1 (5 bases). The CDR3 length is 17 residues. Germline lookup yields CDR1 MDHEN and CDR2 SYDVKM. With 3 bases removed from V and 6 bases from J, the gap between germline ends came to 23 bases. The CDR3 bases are TGTGCCAGCAGTTTGGCGGGGGACGGGGACTCTCTGAATGGCTACACCTTC. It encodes CASSLAGDGDSLNGYTF.

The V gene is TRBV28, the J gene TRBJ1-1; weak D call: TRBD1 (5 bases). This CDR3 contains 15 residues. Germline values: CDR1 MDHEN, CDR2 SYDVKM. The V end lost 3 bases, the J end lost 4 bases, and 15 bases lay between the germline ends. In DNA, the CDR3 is TGTGCCAGCAGTTTCACCTTGGACGGGGGCACTGAAGCTTTCTTT. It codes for CASSFTLDGGTEAFF. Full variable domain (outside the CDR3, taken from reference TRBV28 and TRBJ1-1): DVKVTQSSRYLVKRTGEKVFLECVQDMDHENMFWYRQDPGLGLRLIYFSYDVKMKEKGDIPEGYSVSREKKERFSLILESASTNQTSMYLCASSFTLDGGTEAFFGQGTRLTVV.

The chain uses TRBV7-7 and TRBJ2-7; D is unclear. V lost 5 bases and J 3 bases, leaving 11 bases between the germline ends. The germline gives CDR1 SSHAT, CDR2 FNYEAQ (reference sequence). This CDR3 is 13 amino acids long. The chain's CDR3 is CASSRRVHYEQYF. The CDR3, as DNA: TGTGCCAGCAGCCGCCGGGTGCACTACGAGCAGTACTTC.

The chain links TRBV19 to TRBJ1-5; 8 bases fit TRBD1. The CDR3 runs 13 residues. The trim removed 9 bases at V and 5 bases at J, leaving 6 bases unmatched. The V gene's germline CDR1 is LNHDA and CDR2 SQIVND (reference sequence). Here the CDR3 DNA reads TGTGCCAGGACAGGGGAACGAGATCAGCCCCAGCATTTT. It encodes CARTGERDQPQHF.

CDR3 nucleotide sequence: TGTGCCAGCAGTTATAGCACGAGCTCCTACAATGAGCAGTTCTTC. It is translated as CASSYSTSSYNEQFF. V gene TRBV6-5 combines with J gene TRBJ2-1, with D hard to call. Germline CDR1 MNHEY, CDR2 SVGAGI. The CDR3 has 15 amino acids. The V gene lost 3 bases and the J gene lost 0 bases, with 9 bases spanning the gap.

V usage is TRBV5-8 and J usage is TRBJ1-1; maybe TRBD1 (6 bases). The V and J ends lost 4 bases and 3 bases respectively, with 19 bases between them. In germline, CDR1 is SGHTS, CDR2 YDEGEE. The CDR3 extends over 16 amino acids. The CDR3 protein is CASSPDGRGGDTEAFF. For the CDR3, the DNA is TGTGCCAGCAGCCCGGACGGCAGGGGAGGGGACACTGAAGCTTTCTTT.

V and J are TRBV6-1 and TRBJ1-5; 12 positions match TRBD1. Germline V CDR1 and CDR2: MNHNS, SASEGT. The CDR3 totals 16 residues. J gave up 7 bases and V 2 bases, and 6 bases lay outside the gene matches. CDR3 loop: CASSESGGTGGQPQHF. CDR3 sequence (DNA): TGTGCCAGCAGTGAAAGTGGGGGGACAGGGGGCCAGCCCCAGCATTTT.

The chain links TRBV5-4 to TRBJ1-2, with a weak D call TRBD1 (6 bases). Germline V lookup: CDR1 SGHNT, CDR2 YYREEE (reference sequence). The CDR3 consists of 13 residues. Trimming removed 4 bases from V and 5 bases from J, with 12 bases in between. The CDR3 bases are TGTGCCAGCAGCCCGCGGACAGAATATGGCTACACCTTC. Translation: CASSPRTEYGYTF.

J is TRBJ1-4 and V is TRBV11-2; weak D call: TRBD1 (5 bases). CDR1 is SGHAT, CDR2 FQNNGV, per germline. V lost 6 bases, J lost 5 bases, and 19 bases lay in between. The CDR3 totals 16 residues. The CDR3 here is CASSFFSSGENEKLFF. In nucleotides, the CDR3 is TGTGCCAGCAGTTTCTTTAGCTCGGGGGAGAATGAAAAACTGTTTTTT. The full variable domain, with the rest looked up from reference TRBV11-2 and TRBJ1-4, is EAGVAQSPRYKIIEKRQSVAFWCNPISGHATLYWYQQILGQGPKLLIQFQNNGVVDDSQLPKDRFSAERLKGVDSTLKIQPAKLEDSAVYLCASSFFSSGENEKLFFGSGTQLSVL.

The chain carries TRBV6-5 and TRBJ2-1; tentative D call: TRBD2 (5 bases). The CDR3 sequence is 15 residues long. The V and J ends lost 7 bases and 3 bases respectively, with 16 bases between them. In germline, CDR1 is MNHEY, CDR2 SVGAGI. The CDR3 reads CASTLLGNSYNEQFF. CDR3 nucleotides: TGTGCCAGCACCCTACTAGGCAATAGCTACAATGAGCAGTTCTTC.

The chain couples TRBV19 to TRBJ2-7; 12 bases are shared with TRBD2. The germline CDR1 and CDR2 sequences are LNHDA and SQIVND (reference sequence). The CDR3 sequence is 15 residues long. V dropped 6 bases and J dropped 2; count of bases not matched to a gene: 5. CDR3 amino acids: CASSRLAGVPYEQYF. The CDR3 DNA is TGTGCCAGTAGCCGACTAGCGGGGGTCCCCTACGAGCAGTACTTC.

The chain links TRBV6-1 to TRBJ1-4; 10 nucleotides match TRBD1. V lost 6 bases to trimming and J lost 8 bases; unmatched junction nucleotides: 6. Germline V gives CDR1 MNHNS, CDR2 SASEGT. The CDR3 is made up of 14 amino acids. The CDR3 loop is CASSVGTGVEKLFF. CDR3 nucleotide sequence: TGTGCCAGCAGCGTCGGGACAGGGGTAGAAAAACTGTTTTTT.

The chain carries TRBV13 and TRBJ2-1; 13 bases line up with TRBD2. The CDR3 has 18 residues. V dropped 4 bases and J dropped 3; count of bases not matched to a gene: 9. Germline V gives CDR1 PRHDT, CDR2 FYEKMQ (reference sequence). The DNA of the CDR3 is TGTGCCAGCAGCTCATCGGGACTAGCGGGGCTATACTACAATGAGCAGTTCTTC. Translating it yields CASSSSGLAGLYYNEQFF.

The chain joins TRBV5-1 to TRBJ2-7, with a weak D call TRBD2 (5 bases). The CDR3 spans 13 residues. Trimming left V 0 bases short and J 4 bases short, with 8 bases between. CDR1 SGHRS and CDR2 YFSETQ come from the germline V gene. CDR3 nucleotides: TGCGCCAGCAGCTTGGTGACTAATTACGAGCAGTACTTC. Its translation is CASSLVTNYEQYF.

CDR3 bases: TGTGCCAGCAGCTTAGTAGGGGGAAGCACAGATACGCAGTATTTT. This translates into CASSLVGGSTDTQYF. The chain uses TRBV7-6 and TRBJ2-3, with TRBD1 as a possible D gene (6 bases). The CDR3 loop spans 15 amino acids. The V end was cut by 1 base, the J end by 0 bases, with 8 bases between. The germline CDR1 and CDR2 sequences are SGHVS and FNYEAQ.

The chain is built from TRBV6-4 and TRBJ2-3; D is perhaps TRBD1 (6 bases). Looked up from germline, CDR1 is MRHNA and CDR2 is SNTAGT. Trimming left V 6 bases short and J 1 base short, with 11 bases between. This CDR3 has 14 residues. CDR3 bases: TGTGCCAGCAGGACAGGTTCGGGCACAGATACGCAGTATTTT. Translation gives CASRTGSGTDTQYF.

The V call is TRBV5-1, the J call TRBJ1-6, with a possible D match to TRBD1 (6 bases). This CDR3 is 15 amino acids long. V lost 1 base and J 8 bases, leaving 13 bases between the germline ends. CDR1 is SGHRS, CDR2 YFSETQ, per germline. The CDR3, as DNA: TGCGCCAGCAGCTTGTCCAGGGGAGAGTATTCACCCCTCCACTTT. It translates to CASSLSRGEYSPLHF.

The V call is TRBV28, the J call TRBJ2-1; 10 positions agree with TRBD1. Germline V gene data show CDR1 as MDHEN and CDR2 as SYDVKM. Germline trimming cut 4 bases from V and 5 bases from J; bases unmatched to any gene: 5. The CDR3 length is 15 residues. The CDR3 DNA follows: TGTGCCAGCAGTTGGGGACAGGGGCTCGACAATGAGCAGTTCTTC. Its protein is CASSWGQGLDNEQFF.

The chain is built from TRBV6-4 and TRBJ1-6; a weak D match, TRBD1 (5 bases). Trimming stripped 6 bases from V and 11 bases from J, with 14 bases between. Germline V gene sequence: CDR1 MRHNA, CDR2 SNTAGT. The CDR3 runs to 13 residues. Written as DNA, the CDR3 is TGTGCCAGCAGCTCAGGGTTTTCGGCACCCCTCCACTTT. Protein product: CASSSGFSAPLHF.